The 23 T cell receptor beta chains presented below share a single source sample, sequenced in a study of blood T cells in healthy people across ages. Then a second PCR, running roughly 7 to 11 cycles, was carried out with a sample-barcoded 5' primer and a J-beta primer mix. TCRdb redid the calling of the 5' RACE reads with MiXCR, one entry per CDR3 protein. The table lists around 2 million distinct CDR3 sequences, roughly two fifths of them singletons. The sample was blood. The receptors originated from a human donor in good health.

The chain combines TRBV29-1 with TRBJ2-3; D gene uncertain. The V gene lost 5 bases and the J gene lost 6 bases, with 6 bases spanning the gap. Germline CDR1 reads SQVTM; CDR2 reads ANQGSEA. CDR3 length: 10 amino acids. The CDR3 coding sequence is TGCAGCGTTAGGTGGGATACGCAGTATTTT. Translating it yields CSVRWDTQYF.

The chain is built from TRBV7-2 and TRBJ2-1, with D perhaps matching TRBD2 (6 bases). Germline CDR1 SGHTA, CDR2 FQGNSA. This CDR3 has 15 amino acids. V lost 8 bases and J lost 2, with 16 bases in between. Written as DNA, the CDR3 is TGTGCCAGCGGCTCAGGACTACTTCCCTACAATGAGCAGTTCTTC. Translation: CASGSGLLPYNEQFF.

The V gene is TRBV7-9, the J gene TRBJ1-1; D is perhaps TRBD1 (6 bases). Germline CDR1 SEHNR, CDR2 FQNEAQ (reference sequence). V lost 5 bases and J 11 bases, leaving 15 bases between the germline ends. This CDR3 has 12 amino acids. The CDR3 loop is CASSEGGLGAFF. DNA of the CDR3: TGTGCCAGCAGCGAGGGGGGGCTTGGGGCTTTCTTT.

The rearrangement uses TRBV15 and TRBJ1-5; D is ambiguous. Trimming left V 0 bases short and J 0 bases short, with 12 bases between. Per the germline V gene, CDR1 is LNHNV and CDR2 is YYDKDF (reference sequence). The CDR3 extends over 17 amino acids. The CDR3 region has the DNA TGTGCCACCAGCAGAGATCGCCAGATTTTTAGCAATCAGCCCCAGCATTTT. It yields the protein CATSRDRQIFSNQPQHF.

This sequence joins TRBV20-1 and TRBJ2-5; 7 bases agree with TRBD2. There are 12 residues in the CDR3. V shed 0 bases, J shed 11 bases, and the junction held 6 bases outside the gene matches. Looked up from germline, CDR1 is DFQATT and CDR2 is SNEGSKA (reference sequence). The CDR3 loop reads CSAREERGKQYF. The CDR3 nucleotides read TGCAGTGCTAGAGAAGAGCGGGGAAAGCAGTACTTC.

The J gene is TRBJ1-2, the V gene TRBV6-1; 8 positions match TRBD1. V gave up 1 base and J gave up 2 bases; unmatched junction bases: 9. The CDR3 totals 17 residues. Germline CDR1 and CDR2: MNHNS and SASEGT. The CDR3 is CASSEVHARGPNYGYTF. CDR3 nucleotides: TGTGCCAGCAGTGAAGTTCACGCCAGGGGGCCAAACTATGGCTACACCTTC.

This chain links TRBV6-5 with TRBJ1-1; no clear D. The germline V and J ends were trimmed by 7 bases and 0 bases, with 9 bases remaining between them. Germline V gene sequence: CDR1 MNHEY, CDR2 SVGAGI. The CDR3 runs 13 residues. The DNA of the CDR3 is TGTGCCAGCAAGCCGACATTGAACACTGAAGCTTTCTTT. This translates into CASKPTLNTEAFF.

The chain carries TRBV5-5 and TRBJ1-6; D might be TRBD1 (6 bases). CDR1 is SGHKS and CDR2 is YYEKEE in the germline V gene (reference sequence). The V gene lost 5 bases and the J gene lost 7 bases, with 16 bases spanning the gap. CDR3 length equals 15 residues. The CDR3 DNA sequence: TGTGCCAGCAGGGACGCGTGGCAGGGGAATTCACCCCTCCACTTT. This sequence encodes CASRDAWQGNSPLHF. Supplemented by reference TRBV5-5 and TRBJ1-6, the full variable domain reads DAGVTQSPTHLIKTRGQQVTLRCSPISGHKSVSWYQQVLGQGPQFIFQYYEKEERGRGNFPDRFSARQFPNYSSELNVNALLLGDSALYLCASRDAWQGNSPLHFGNGTRLTVT.

The CDR3 region has the DNA TGCAGTGCTCGGGACAGGGCCATCGCTAATGAAAAACTGTTTTTT. Amino acids: CSARDRAIANEKLFF. The V and J genes are TRBV20-1 and TRBJ1-4, with 9 positions matching TRBD1. CDR3 length: 15 residues. From germline, CDR1 is DFQATT and CDR2 SNEGSKA (reference sequence). The ends lost 5 bases at V and 3 bases at J; junction bases unmatched: 7.

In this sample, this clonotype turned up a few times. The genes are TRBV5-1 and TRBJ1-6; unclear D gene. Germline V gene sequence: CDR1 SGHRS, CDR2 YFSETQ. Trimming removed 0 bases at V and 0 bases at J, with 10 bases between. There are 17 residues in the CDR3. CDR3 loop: CASSLDESISYNSPLHF. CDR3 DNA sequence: TGCGCCAGCAGCTTGGATGAGTCCATCTCCTATAATTCACCCCTCCACTTT.

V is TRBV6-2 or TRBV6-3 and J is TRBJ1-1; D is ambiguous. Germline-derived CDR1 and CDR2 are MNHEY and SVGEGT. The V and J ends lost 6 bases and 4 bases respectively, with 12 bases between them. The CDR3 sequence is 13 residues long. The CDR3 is CASSNSSRTEAFF. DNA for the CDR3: TGTGCCAGCAGCAACAGTAGTCGCACTGAAGCTTTCTTT.

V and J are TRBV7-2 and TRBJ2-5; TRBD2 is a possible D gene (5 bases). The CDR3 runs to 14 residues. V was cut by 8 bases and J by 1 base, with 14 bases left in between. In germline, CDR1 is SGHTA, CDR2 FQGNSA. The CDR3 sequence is CASSSGWAQETQYF. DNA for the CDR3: TGTGCCAGCTCCTCGGGGTGGGCCCAAGAGACCCAGTACTTC.

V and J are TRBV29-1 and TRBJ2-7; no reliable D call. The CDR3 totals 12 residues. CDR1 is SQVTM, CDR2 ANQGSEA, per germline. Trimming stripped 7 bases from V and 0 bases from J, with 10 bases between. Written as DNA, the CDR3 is TGCAGCGCCCTCAGCCGCTCCTACGAGCAGTACTTC. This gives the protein CSALSRSYEQYF.

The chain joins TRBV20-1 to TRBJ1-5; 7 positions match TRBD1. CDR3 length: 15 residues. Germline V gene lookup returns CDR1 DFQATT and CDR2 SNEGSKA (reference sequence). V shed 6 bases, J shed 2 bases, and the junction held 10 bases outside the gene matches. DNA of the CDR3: TGCAGTGCCGTGACAGGGCATCCCGGCAATCAGCCCCAGCATTTT. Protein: CSAVTGHPGNQPQHF.

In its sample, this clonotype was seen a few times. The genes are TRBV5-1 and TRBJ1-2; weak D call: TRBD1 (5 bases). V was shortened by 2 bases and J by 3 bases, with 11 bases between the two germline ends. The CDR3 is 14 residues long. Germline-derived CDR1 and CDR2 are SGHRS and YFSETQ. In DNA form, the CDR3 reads TGCGCCAGCAGCTTAAAACAAGGGGACTATGGCTACACCTTC. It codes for CASSLKQGDYGYTF.

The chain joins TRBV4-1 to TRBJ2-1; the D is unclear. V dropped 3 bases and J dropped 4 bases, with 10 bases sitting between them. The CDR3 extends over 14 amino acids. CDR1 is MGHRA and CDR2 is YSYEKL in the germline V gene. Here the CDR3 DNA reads TGCGCCAGCAGCCATCCCGGACGTTACAATGAGCAGTTCTTC. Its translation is CASSHPGRYNEQFF.

DNA for the CDR3: TGTGCCAGCAGCTTGAGGACTAGCGGGGGGGCCAGGGTGACCCAGTACTTC. It encodes CASSLRTSGGARVTQYF. This chain links TRBV5-5 with TRBJ2-5, with 15 bases lining up with TRBD2. Germline trimming cut 1 base from V and 7 bases from J; bases unmatched to any gene: 8. From germline, CDR1 is SGHKS and CDR2 YYEKEE (reference sequence). CDR3 size: 17 residues.

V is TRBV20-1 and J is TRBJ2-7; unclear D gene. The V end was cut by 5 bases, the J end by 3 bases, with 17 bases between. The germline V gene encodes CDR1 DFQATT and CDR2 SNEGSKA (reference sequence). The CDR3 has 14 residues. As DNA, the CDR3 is TGCAGTGCTTTATCGAACAGCGTCGGCTACGAGCAGTACTTC. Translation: CSALSNSVGYEQYF.

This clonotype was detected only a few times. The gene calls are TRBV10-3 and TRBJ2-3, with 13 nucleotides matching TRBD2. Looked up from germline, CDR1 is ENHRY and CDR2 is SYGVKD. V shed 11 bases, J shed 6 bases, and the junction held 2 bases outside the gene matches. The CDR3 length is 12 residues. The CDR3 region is CAVGLAGDTQYF. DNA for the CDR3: TGTGCCGTGGGACTAGCGGGGGATACGCAGTATTTT.

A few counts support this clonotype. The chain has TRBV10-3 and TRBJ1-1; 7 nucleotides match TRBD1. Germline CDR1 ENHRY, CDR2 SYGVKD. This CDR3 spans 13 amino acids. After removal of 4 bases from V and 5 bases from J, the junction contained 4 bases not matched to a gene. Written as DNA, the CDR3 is TGTGCCATCAGTGTGAACAGGGGTACTGAAGCTTTCTTT. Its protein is CAISVNRGTEAFF.

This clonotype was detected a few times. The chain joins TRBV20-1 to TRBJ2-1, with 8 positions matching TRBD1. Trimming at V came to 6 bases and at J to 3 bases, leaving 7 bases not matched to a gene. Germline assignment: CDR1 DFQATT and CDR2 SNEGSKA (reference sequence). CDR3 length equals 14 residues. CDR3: CSATGVAHYNEQFF. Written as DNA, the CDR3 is TGCAGTGCGACAGGGGTCGCGCACTACAATGAGCAGTTCTTC.

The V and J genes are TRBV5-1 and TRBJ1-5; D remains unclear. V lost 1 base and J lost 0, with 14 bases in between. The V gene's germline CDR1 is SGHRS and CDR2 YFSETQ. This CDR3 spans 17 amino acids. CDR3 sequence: CASSLQPADASNQPQHF. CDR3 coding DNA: TGCGCCAGCAGCTTGCAGCCAGCGGACGCTAGCAATCAGCCCCAGCATTTT.

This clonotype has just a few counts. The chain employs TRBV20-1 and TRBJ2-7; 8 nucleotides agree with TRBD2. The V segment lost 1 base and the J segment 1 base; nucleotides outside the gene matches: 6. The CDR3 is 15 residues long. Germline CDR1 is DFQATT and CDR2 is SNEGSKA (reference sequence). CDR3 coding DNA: TGCAGTGCTAGAGTCGGGAGCGGGAGTTCCTACGAGCAGTACTTC. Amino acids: CSARVGSGSSYEQYF.